One T cell receptor (beta chain) is described in this entry. Its matching antigen is unknown. J lost 5 bases, V lost 5 bases, and 8 bases had no gene match. The CDR3 runs to 15 residues. Germline V CDR1 and CDR2: LGHNA, YSLEER. This entry is derived from a study of shared clonotypes between healthy human individuals. Findings and limits, study-wide: Naive subsets typically showed greater estimated richness than memory subsets. Sampling involved blood alone; tissue repertoires likely differ.

Terminally differentiated effector memory CD45RA+ cells were excluded by CCR7 positive selection of CD45RO-negative cells. Here immunoSEQ multiplex PCR was the method, and the copy in TCRdb shows in-frame clones only, minus some. The sample holds over 2 million clones, 85% to 95% seen once. V and J are TRBV4-3 and TRBJ2-1, with TRBD2 matching 8 bases. The source material was naive CD8+ T cells sorted from blood. The TCR sequence derives from a man younger than 35 in good health. This chain's CDR3 is CASSTHPLADNEQFF. The CDR3 nucleotides read TGCGCCAGCAGCACCCACCCACTAGCGGACAATGAGCAGTTCTTC.